Here is one T cell receptor beta chain with its context. No antigen is known for it. No much larger clonotype is one base removed from it; base qualities were not supplied. The data stem from a study of cytomegalovirus exposure and HLA in healthy donors (dated by TCRdb to between 2016 and 2019). About the study as a whole: An earlier analysis of roughly 610 of the donors reported about 300 Gb of sequence data and around 110 million unique TCR beta sequences obtained from some 200 million T cells. Every discovery cohort repertoire had been produced on one sequencing platform. The number of typed donors differed by locus: 629-630 for A, B, C, DRB1 and DQB1; approximately 530 for DQA1; approximately 600 for DPA1; and around 470 for DPB1. Donor age, sex, ethnicity and CMV serostatus were compiled together with the repertoire data. To predict cytomegalovirus infection status, the study brought together high-throughput TCR immunosequencing, statistical association of individual TCRs with disease status, and machine learning. An earlier analysis of fewer than 700 of the donors applied high-throughput TCR beta sequencing to assess whether each TCR beta V gene segment acted as functional or pseudogenic. To study patterns of TCR occurrence, a later analysis re-analyzed previously published TCR beta repertoires from 666 donors and added high-resolution HLA genotyping. Using immunosequencing, the study profiled T cell repertoires from 550 to 750 subjects and related those repertoires to cytomegalovirus serostatus. Besides the first cohort of approximately 710 subjects, a separate validation cohort made up of 90 to 150 different subjects was used. In a later genetic analysis, genome-wide SNP genotypes for about 65% of the roughly 700 donors were used, and that subset was treated as a discovery cohort. Class I and class II HLA loci were covered by the typing at four-digit resolution. Rather than using new phenotypic data, the later analysis identified candidate immune exposures from TCR beta sequences and from how often those sequences occurred across donors. Of the roughly 400 genotyped donors, 75% to 85% were placed in the genetic ancestry cluster associated with self-reported Caucasian donors. Roughly five DR-DQ haplotypes were handled as single units for association and clustering because linkage in the cohort was strong. About 280 gigabases of sequencing data and 80 million or so unique TCR sequences were included in an early release covering about 700 HLA-typed donors. Across about 380 genotyped donors of the cohort, an average of roughly 200,000 unique TCR beta nucleotide sequences per donor were sequenced, and around 20% of those sequences were non-productive. The aim of the study was to test whether cataloging public T cell receptors could identify signatures of past pathogen exposure.

Study-level results and caveats: In a later genetic analysis, fewer N-insertions in productive TCRs were reported among donors in an Asian-associated ancestry cluster than the 666-donor mean. Most TCR sequences were seen in very few donors, while some public TCRs were found in many individuals. In a later analysis, most CMV-associated TCR beta chains were found to appear HLA-restricted, with HLA associations seemingly driven largely by CMV exposure. A further reported finding was that TCR beta sequences accurately predicted the HLA-A and HLA-B alleles for most subjects in the first cohort. In an earlier analysis of more than 450 of the donors, most TCR beta V segments were observed in productive rearrangements about 90% or about 30% of the time, broadly matching IMGT annotations. Because HLA typing was unavailable for some donors at each locus, only the typed subset was used in association tests. An association between a missense DCLRE1C variant and V-gene and J-gene trimming of TCR beta chains was found in a later genetic analysis and replicated in an independent cohort. Assigning TCR associations to individual alleles was difficult when HLA alleles, especially DR and DQ, strongly co-occurred. A later analysis associated about 17,000 TCR beta sequences with specific HLA alleles at a false discovery rate of 0.05. A cluster of highly shared sequence variants was judged likely to be a technical artifact of the sequencing pipeline. In a later analysis, HLA-associated TCR beta chains were found to be more clonally expanded and to have lower generation probabilities than equally common non-associated chains. In the study, some 160 TCR beta chains were listed as associated with cytomegalovirus. Correlated functional status among segregating V segments might be attributable to linkage disequilibrium, but an unknown experimental factor could not be ruled out. The earlier analysis of around 600 of the donors excluded roughly 17 rarely observed V segments, including chromosome 9 orphons, because counts were too low. A few of the identified cytomegalovirus-associated TCR beta chains were confirmed in vitro to be specific for cytomegalovirus antigens. In a later analysis, several top co-occurrence clusters were reported to appear linked to parvovirus B19, influenza, CMV and Epstein-Barr virus. Cytomegalovirus status was reported to be diagnosed by the classifier with high specificity and sensitivity in both the original and validation cohorts. The cohort was sequenced for TCR beta chains only, and without alpha or paired-chain data the features that could be detected were limited. CMV serostatus was the only immune exposure information available for the cohort. A later analysis found that TCR association rates varied across HLA loci, with DRB1 alleles showing the most associated TCRs and HLA-C alleles the fewest. Presence/absence analyses assumed roughly uniform sequencing depth across donors, an assumption that may not hold. It was suggested by the authors that the approach could potentially be generalized to other disease states and immunological phenotypes.

The library was obtained by the immunoSEQ multiplex PCR assay. For the multiplex PCR, a mixture combining 60 forward primers for TCR Vbeta segments and 13 reverse primers for TCR Jbeta segments was used. The CDR3 region of rearranged TCR beta genes was amplified from genomic DNA with a multiplex PCR assay. The Illumina HiSeq System was used to sequence the amplified TCR beta libraries as 87-base-pair reads. The authors' pipeline ran thus. In a later analysis, roughly 80 million unique TCR beta chains were counted across the 500 to 850 repertoires, and roughly 11 million of these chains were shared by at least two donors. To remove PCR and sequencing errors, raw reads were error-corrected and collapsed into unique sequences using a nearest-neighbor algorithm that merged closely related sequences. V, D and J gene segments were assigned by aligning CDR3 sequences to IMGT reference sequences. For a sequence to be retained, a match of at least six nucleotides to both a V gene segment and a J gene segment was required. Rearrangements were classified as productive when the CDR3 lacked stop codons and remained in frame with V and J, and all other rearrangements were classified as non-productive. CDR3 was defined by IMGT convention, running from the second conserved V-encoded cysteine to the conserved J-encoded phenylalanine. Sequences without an unambiguous match to a single V gene segment were excluded from the earlier analysis of approximately 560 of the donors. An earlier analysis of a few hundred of the donors called V segments functional above 56.7% productive rearrangements and segregating when the between-donor standard deviation exceeded 5%. A statistical classification framework was developed to diagnose cytomegalovirus status using the catalog of TCR beta chain sequences. A later analysis assigned V and J genes by comparing TCR nucleotide sequences with IMGT/GENE-DB human TR gene sequences. A later analysis assigned CDR3 sequences and most-parsimonious VDJ recombination scenarios with the TCRdist pipeline. In a later analysis, every TCR beta chain was defined by the combination of its CDR3 amino acid sequence and its V-gene family, and reads without a unique V-gene family were dropped. In a later analysis, around 650 highly shared, low-generation-probability nucleotide sequences were removed to address suspected cross-contamination and a sequencing artifact. For each public chain, a later analysis derived a clonal expansion index from normalized ranks of inferred template counts within each repertoire. Generation probabilities in a later analysis came from a VDJ recombination model fitted to out-of-frame rearrangements, and those results were checked against IGoR. A later analysis scored TCR-TCR, TCR-HLA and TCR-CMV co-occurrence with hypergeometric tests, applying a repertoire-size bias correction to TCR pairs. A later analysis estimated false discovery rates by permuting HLA or CMV assignments 20 times. A later analysis grouped co-occurring TCRs with DBSCAN, adding TCRdist sequence similarity when clustering within HLA-allele-positive subsets. Co-occurrence clustering excluded repertoires with fewer than 30,000 or more than 120,000 public chains, plus five with anomalous nucleotide sharing. The clones in this table, taken by TCRdb from immuneACCESS, are in-frame only. Not every clone is retained; where verified, under half of the shortfall comes from an unresolved V gene, and the cause of the rest is unknown. V and J calls and clone size come straight from that table; D and trimming were deduced from the DNA. Here the sample has about 150,000 clones; 82% occur a single time. The ten most abundant clones make up less than 4% of the sample.

The cohort comprised several hundred healthy bone marrow donors. Cohort members were all nominally healthy when sampled, although unrecorded immune exposures were likely present. The donor tested CMV seronegative and was one of the 352 seronegative cohort members. A peripheral blood sample was provided by each donor, and peripheral blood mononuclear cells were used for TCR beta sequencing. The Qiagen DNeasy Blood Extraction Kit was used to extract genomic DNA from the blood cell samples. What was sequenced was PBMCs. This receptor was obtained from a male donor in good health and CMV-seronegative.

At the DNA level, the sequence is TGTGCCAGCAGCCCCGGAGGGACAGGGAACACTGAAGCTTTCTTT. This codes for CASSPGGTGNTEAFF. The sequence is built from TRBV11-2 and TRBJ1-1, with 8 middle bases fitting TRBD1. Looking up the germline V gene yields CDR1 SGHAT and CDR2 FQNNGV. Trimming leaves V shorter by 5 bases and J shorter by 1 base, with the junction holding 6 bases beyond the gene matches. From cysteine to phenylalanine, the CDR3 is 15 amino acids long. Only the CDR3 portion is preserved as DNA: 45 bases, with reading frame beginning at the first base. Where the CDR3 stops, the reference TRBV11-2 and TRBJ1-1 genes take over; the full variable domain is EAGVAQSPRYKIIEKRQSVAFWCNPISGHATLYWYQQILGQGPKLLIQFQNNGVVDDSQLPKDRFSAERLKGVDSTLKIQPAKLEDSAVYLCASSPGGTGNTEAFFGQGTRLTVV.